This T cell receptor beta chain emerged from a study of blood T cell repertoires in COVID-19. The germline CDR1 and CDR2 sequences are SEHNR and FQNEAQ (reference sequence). This CDR3 spans 15 amino acids. V was shortened by 2 bases and J by 1 base, with 9 bases between the two germline ends. Using immunoSEQ multiplex PCR, the repertoire was profiled, and TCRdb retains in-frame clones only, with some absent. The table has some 250,000 clones, 90% to 95% seen once. The V and J genes are TRBV7-9 and TRBJ1-3, with a tentative D call TRBD1 (5 bases). The TCR sequence derives from a human donor in a cohort exposed to, infected with or recovered from COVID-19 (not recorded which). The donor label of this sample is uncertain. The sequenced sample was PBMCs or T cells enriched from blood (not recorded which). The CDR3 DNA follows: TGTGCCAGCAGCTTACTATCAGGGTCTGGAAACACCATATATTTT. As protein: CASSLLSGSGNTIYF.